The 9 T cell receptor beta chains listed next were all sequenced from one sample in a study of control samples from healthy donors and cancer patients. Data came from immunoSEQ multiplex PCR; TCRdb stores just in-frame clones and leaves some out. This sample has about 180,000 clones, with approximately 92% found just once. The sequenced material came from blood. The receptor source for this set is a man in his thirties or forties in good health.

This clone showed up just a few times. The CDR3 loop is CASSQDGTYEQYF. Here the CDR3 DNA reads TGTGCCAGCAGCCAAGACGGGACCTACGAGCAGTACTTC. The chain has TRBV4-2 and TRBJ2-7; a possible D gene is TRBD2 (5 bases). V gave up 0 bases and J gave up 2 bases, with 5 bases separating them. The CDR3 runs 13 residues. Germline CDR1 reads LGHNA; CDR2 reads YNFKEQ.

This sequence joins TRBV4-1 and TRBJ2-3; 9 positions match TRBD1. CDR1 and CDR2 (germline): MGHRA, YSYEKL. V shed 6 bases and J 5 bases; nucleotides not matched to a gene: 9. This CDR3 is built from 15 residues. The CDR3 DNA reads as TGCGCCAGCAGACCGGGACAGGGAAGGGGAGATACGCAGTATTTT. Residues: CASRPGQGRGDTQYF.

The J gene is TRBJ2-1, the V gene TRBV6-2 or TRBV6-3, with D maybe TRBD2 (5 bases). Per germline, CDR1 MNHEY and CDR2 SVGEGT. The V end was cut by 0 bases, the J end by 2 bases, with 17 bases between. This CDR3 contains 18 residues. Here the CDR3 DNA reads TGTGCCAGCAGTTACTCGCCCTTAGGCGGGTTTCCCTACAATGAGCAGTTCTTC. Amino acids: CASSYSPLGGFPYNEQFF.

About this clone itself: At one boundary the junction diverges from the germline segment, which might be a read error. The chain couples TRBV11-2 to TRBJ1-1; weak D call: TRBD1 (5 bases). The CDR3 runs 18 residues. Germline CDR1 SGHAT, CDR2 FQNNGV. The CDR3 loop reads CASSLERFSQTGPRGAFF. For the CDR3, the DNA is TGTGCCAGCAGCCTAGAGAGGTTCTCCCAAACAGGCCCACGTGGAGCTTTCTTT.

The rearrangement joins TRBV14 to TRBJ1-4, with D possibly matching TRBD1 (6 bases). Germline-derived CDR1 and CDR2 are SGHDN and FVKESK. The ends were cut back, 3 bases at V and 5 bases at J, with 16 bases in the middle. CDR3 size: 16 residues. CDR3 protein: CASSQIQGKKNEKLFF. CDR3 nucleotides: TGTGCCAGCAGCCAGATCCAGGGGAAAAAGAATGAAAAACTGTTTTTT.

The chain carries TRBV18 and TRBJ1-6, with 12 bases lining up with TRBD1. The junction had 6 bases not matched to a gene; V was cut back by 3 bases and J by 9 bases. Germline CDR1 and CDR2: KGHSH and LQKENI. The CDR3 is made up of 16 amino acids. The CDR3 sequence: CASSPSGTGGGSPLHF. In DNA, the CDR3 is TGTGCCAGCTCACCGTCCGGGACAGGGGGCGGTTCACCCCTCCACTTT.

The chain couples TRBV7-9 to TRBJ2-7; D is ambiguous. Germline V lookup: CDR1 SEHNR, CDR2 FQNEAQ (reference sequence). V was pared by 5 bases and J by 5 bases, with 10 bases between. CDR3 length equals 12 residues. The CDR3 DNA reads as TGTGCCAGCAGCACCGTAGACCACGAGCAGTACTTC. It yields the protein CASSTVDHEQYF.

The genes are TRBV19 and TRBJ1-1; D uncertain. V lost 8 bases and J lost 7, with 14 bases in between. This CDR3 has 12 residues. Per the germline V gene, CDR1 is LNHDA and CDR2 is SQIVND (reference sequence). Here the CDR3 reads CASSLLGIEAFF. In nucleotides, the CDR3 is TGTGCCAGTTCCTTACTGGGTATTGAAGCTTTCTTT.

V and J are TRBV27 and TRBJ1-1; maybe TRBD1 (5 bases). Trimming pared 5 bases from V and 5 bases from J, leaving 9 bases between. The germline V gene encodes CDR1 MNHEY and CDR2 SMNVEV (reference sequence). The CDR3 is 12 amino acids. Here the CDR3 DNA reads TGTGCCAGCAGTCCGGGGGGGACTGAAGCTTTCTTT. This translates into CASSPGGTEAFF.